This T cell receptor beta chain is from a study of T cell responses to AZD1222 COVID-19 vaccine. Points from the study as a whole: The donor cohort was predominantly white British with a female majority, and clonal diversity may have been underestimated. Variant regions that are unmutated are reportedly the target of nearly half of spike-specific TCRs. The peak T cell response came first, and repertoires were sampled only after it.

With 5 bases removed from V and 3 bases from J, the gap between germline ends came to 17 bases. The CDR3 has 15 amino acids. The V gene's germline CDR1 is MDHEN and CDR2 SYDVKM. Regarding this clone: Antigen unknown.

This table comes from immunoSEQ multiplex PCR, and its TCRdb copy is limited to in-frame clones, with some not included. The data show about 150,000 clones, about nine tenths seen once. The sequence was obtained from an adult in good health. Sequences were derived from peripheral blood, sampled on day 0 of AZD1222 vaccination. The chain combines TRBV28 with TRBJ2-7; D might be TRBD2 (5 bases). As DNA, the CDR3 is TGTGCCAGCAGTGGCGAGGGAGCACCTTACTACGAGCAGTACTTC. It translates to CASSGEGAPYYEQYF.